The entry below gives a single T cell receptor beta chain sequence along with its context. The V gene end was trimmed by 4 bases and the J gene end by 2 bases; junction bases not matched to a gene: 9. Germline loops: CDR1 SGDLS, CDR2 YYNGEE. The CDR3 runs to 16 residues. Alongside a J-beta primer mix, a sample-barcoded 5' primer served in a second PCR lasting about 7 to 12 cycles. TCRdb passed the 5' RACE reads through MiXCR, listing each CDR3 protein once. The sample carries about 830,000 distinct CDR3 sequences, approximately 59% recorded once. The data were taken from a study of blood T cells in healthy people across ages.

The material sequenced was blood. The receptor's source is a man aged 25-40 years in good health. The chain joins TRBV9 to TRBJ2-1, with TRBD1 identical over 7 bases. The CDR3 bases are TGTGCCAGCAGCCCCGGGACAGTGGGAGCCTACAATGAGCAGTTCTTC. This translates into CASSPGTVGAYNEQFF. The whole variable domain, filled in from reference TRBV9 and TRBJ2-1, reads DSGVTQTPKHLITATGQRVTLRCSPRSGDLSVYWYQQSLDQGLQFLIQYYNGEERAKGNILERFSAQQFPDLHSELNLSSLELGDSALYFCASSPGTVGAYNEQFFGPGTRLTVL.